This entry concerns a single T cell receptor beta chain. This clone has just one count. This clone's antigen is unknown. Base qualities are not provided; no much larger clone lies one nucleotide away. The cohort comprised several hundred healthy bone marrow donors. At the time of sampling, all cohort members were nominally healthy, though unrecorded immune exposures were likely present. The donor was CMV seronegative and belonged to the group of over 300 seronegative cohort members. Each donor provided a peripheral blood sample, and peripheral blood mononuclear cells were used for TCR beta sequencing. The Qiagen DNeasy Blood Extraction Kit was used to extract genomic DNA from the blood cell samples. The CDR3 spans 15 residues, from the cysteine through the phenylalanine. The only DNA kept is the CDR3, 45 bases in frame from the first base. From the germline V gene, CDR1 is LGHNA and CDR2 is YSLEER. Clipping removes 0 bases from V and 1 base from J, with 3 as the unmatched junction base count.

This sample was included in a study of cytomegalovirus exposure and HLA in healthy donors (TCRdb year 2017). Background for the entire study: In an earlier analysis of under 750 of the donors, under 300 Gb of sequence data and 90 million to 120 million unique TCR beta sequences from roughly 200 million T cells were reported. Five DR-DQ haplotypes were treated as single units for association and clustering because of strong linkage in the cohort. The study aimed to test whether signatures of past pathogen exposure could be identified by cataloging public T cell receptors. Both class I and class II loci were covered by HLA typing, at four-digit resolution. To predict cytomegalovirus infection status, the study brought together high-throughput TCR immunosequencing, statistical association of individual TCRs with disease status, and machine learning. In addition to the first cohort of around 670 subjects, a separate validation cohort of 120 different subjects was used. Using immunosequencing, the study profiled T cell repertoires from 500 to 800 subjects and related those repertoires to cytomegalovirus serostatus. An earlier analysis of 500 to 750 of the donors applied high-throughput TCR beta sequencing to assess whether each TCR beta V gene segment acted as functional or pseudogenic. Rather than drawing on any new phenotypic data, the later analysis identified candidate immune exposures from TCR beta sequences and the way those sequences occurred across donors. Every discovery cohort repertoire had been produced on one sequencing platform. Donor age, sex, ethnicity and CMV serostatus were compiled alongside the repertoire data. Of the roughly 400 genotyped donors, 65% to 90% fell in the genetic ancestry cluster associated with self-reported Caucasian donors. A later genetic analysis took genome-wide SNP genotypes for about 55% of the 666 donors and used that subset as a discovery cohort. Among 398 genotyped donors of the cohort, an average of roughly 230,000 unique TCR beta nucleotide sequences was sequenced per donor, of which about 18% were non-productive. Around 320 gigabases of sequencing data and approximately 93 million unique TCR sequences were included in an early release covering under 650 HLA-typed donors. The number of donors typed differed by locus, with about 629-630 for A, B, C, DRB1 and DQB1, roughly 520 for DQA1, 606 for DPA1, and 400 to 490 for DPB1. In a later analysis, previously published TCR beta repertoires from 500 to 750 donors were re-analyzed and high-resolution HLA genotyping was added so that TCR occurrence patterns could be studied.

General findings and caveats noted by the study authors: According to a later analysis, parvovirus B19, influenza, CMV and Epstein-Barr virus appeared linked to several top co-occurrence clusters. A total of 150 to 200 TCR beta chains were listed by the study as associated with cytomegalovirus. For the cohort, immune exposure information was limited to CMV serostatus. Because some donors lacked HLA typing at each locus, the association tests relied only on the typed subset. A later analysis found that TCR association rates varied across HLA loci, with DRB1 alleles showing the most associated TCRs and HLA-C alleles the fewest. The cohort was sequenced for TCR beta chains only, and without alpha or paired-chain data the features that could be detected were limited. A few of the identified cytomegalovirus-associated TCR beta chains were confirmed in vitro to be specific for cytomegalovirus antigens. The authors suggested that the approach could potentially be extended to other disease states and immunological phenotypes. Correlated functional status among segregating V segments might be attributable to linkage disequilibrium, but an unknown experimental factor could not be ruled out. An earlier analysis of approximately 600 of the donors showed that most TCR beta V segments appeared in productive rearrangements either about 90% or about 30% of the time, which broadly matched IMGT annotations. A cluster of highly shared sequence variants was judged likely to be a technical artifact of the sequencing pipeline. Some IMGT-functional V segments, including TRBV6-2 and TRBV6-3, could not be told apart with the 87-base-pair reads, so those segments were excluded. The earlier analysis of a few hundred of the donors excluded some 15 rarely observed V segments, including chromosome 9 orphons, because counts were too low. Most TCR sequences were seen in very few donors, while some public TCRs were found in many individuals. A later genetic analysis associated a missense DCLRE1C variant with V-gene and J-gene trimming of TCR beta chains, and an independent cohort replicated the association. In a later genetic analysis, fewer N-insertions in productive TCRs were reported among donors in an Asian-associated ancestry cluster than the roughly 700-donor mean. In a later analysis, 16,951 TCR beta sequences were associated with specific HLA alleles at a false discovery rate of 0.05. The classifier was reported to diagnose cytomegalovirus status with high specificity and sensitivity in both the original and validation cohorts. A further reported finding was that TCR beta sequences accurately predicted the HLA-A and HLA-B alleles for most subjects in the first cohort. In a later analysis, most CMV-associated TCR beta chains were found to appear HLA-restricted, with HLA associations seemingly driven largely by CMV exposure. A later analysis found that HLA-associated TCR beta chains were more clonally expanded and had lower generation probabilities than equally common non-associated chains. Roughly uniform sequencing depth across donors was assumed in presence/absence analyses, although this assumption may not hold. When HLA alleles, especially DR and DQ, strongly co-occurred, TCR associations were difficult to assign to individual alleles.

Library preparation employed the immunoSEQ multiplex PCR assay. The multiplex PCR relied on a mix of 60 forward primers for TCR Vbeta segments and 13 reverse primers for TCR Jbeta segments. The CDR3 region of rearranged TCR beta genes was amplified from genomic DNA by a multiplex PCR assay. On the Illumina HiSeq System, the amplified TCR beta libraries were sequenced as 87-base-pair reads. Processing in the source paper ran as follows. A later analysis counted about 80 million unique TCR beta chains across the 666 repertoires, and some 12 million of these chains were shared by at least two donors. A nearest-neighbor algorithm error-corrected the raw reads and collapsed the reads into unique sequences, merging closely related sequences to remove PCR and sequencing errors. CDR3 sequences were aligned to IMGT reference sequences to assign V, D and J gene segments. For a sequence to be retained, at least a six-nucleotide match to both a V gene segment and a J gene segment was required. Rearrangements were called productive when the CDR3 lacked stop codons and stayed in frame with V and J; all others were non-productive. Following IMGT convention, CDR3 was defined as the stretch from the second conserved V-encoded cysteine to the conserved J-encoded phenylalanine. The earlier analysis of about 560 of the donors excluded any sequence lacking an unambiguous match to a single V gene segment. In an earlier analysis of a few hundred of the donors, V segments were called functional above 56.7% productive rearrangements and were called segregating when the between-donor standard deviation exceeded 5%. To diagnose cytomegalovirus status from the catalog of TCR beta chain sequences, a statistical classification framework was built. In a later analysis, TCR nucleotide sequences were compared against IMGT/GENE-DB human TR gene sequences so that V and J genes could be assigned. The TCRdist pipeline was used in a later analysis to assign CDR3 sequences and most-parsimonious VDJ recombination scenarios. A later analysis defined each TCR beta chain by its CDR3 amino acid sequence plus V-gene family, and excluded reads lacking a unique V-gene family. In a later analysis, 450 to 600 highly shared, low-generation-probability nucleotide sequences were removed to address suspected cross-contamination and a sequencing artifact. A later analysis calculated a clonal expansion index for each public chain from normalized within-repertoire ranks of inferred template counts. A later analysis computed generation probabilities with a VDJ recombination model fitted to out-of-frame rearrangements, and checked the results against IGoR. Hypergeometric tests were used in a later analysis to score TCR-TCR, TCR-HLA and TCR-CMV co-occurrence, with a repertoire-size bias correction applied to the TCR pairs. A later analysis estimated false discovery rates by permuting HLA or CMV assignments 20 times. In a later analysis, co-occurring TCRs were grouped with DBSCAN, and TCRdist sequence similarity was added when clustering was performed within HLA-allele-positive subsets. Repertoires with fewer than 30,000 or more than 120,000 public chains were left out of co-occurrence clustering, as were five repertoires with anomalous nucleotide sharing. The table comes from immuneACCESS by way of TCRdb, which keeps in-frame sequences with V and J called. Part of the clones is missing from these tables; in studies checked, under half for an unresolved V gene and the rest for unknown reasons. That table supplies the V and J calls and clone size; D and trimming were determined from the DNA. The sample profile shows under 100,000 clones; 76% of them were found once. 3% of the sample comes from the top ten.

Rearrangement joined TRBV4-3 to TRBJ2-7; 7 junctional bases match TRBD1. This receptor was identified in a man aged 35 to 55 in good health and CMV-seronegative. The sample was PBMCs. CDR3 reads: CASSQDRGQSYEQYF. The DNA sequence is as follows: TGCGCCAGCAGCCAAGATAGGGGACAGTCCTACGAGCAGTACTTC.